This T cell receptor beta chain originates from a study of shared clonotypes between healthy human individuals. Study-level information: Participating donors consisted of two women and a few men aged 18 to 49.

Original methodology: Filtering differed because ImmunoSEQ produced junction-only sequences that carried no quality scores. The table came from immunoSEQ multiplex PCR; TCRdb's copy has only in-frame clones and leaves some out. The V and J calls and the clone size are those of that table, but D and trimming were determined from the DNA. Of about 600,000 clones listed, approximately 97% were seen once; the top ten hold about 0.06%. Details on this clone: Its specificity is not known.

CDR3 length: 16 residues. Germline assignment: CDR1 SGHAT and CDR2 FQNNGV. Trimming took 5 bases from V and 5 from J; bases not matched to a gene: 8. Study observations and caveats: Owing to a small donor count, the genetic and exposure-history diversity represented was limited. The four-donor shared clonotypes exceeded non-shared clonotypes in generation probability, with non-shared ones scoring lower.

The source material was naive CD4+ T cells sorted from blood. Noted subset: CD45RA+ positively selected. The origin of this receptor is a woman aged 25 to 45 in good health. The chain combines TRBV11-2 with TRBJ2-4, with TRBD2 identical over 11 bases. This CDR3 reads CASSETSGSGQNIQYF. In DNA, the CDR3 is TGTGCCAGCAGCGAAACTAGCGGGAGCGGTCAAAACATTCAGTACTTC.